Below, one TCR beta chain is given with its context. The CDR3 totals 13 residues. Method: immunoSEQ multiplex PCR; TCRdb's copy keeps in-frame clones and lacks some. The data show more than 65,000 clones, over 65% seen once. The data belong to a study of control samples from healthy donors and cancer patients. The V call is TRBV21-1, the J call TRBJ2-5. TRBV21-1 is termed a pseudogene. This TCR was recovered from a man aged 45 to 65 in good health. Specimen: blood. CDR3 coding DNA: TGTGCCAGCAGCAAACTCAGAGAAGAGACCCAGTACTTC. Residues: CASSKLREETQYF.